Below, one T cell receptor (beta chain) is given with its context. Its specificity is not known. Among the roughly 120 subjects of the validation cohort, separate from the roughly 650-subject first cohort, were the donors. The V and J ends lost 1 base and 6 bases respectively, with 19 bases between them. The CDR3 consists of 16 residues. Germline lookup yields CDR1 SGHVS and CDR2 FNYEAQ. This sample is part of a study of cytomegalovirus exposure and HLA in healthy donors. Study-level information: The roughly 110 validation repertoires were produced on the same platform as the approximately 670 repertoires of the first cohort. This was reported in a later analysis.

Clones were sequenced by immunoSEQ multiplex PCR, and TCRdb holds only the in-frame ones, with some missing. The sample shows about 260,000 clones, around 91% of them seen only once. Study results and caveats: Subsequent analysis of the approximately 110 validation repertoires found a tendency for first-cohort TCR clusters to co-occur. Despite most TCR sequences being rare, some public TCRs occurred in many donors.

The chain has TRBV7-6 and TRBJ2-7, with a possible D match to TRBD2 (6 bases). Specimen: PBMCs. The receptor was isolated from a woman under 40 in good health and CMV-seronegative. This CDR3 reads CASSLGVGSRVAEQYF. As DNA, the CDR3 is TGTGCCAGCAGCTTAGGAGTCGGGAGTAGGGTTGCCGAGCAGTACTTC.